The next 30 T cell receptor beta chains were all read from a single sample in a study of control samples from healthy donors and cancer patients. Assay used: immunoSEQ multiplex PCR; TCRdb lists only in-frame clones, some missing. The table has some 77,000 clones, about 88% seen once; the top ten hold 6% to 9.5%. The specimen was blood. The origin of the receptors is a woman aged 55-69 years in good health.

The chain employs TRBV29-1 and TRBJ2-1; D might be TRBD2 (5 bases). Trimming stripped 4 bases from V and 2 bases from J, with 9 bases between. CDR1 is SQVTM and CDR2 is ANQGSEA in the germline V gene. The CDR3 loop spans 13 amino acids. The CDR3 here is CSVGTRPYNEQFF. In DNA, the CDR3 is TGCAGCGTTGGAACTAGACCCTACAATGAGCAGTTCTTC.

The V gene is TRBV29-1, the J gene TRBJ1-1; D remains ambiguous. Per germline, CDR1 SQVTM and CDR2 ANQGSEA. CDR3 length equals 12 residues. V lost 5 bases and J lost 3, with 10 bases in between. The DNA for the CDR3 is TGCAGCGTTACCTGGGGTCACACTGAAGCTTTCTTT. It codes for CSVTWGHTEAFF.

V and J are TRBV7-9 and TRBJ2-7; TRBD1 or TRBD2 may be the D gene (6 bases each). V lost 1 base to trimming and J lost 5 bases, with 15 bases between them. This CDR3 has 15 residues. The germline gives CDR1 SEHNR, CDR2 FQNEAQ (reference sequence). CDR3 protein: CASSLEGGRLNEQYF. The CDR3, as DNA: TGTGCCAGCAGCTTAGAAGGGGGGCGCTTGAACGAGCAGTACTTC.

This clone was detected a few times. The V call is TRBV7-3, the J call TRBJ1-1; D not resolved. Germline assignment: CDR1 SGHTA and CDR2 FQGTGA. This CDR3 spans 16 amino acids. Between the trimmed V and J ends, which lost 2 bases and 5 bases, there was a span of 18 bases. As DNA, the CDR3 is TGTGCCAGCAGCTTACATGGGCCCATAGCTCCAACTGAAGCTTTCTTT. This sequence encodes CASSLHGPIAPTEAFF.

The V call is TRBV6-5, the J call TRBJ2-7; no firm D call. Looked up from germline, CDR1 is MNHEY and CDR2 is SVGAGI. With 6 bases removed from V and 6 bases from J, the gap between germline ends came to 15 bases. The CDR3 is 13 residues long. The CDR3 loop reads CASSPPAVGEQYF. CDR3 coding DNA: TGTGCCAGCAGCCCCCCCGCGGTGGGCGAGCAGTACTTC.

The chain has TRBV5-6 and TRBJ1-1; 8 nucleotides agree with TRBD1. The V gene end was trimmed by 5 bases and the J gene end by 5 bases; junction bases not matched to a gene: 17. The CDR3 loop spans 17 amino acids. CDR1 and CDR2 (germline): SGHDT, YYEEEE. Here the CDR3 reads CASRTGIFQGAKTEAFF. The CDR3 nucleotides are TGTGCCAGCAGGACTGGGATTTTCCAGGGGGCCAAGACTGAAGCTTTCTTT.

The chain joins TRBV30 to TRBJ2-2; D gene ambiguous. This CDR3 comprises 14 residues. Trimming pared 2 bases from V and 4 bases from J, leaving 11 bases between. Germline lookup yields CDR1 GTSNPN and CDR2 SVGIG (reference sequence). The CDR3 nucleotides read TGTGCCTGGAGTCGGCACCCACTCACCGGGGAGCTGTTTTTT. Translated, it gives CAWSRHPLTGELFF.

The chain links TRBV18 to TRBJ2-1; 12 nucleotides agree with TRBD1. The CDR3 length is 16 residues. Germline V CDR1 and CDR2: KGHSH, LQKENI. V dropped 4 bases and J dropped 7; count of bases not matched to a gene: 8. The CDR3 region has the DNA TGTGCCAGCTCACTGGGACAGGGGGCTTTCCTGAATGAGCAGTTCTTC. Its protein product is CASSLGQGAFLNEQFF.

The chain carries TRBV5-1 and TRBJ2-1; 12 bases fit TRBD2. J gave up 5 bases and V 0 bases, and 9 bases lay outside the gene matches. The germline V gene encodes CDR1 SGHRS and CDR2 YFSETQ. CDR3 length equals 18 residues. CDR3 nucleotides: TGCGCCAGCAGCTTGGGACTAGCGGGAGAGGTGAGGAACAATGAGCAGTTCTTC. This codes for CASSLGLAGEVRNNEQFF.

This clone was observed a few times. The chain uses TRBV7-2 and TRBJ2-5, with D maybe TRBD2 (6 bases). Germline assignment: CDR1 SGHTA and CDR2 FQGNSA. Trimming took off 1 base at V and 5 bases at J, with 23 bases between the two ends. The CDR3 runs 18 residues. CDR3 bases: TGTGCCAGCAGCTTAGGGTGGGACTCGGCGGGGTCCGGGGAGACCCAGTACTTC. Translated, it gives CASSLGWDSAGSGETQYF.

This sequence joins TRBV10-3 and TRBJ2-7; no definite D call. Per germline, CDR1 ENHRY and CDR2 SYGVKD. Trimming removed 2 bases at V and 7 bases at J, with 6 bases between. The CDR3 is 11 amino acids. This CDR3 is CAISEDGEQYF. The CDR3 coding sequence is TGTGCCATCAGTGAGGACGGGGAGCAGTACTTC.

The CDR3, as DNA: TGTGCCAGCAGCTTAGGGGGGCTCATGAACACTGAAGCTTTCTTT. Encoded protein: CASSLGGLMNTEAFF. This chain uses TRBV7-6 with TRBJ1-1, with TRBD1 as a possible D gene (6 bases). V shed 1 base and J shed 0 bases, with 9 bases lying between them. The CDR3 extends over 15 amino acids. CDR1 is SGHVS and CDR2 is FNYEAQ in the germline V gene. Using reference TRBV7-6 and TRBJ1-1 for the parts outside the CDR3, the full variable domain is GAGVSQSPRYKVTKRGQDVALRCDPISGHVSLYWYRQALGQGPEFLTYFNYEAQQDKSGLPNDRFSAERPEGSISTLTIQRTEQRDSAMYRCASSLGGLMNTEAFFGQGTRLTVV.

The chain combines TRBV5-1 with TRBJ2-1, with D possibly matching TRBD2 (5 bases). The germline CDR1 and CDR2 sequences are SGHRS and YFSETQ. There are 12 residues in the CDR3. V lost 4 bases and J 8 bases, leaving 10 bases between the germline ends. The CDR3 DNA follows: TGCGCCAGCAGCCTTAGGACTCATGAGCAGTTCTTC. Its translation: CASSLRTHEQFF.

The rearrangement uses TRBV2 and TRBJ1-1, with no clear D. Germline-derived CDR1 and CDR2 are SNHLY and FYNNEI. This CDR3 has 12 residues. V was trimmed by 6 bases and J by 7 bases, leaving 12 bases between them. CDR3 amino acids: CASRKRVSEAFF. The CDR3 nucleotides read TGTGCCAGCAGAAAAAGGGTCAGTGAAGCTTTCTTT.

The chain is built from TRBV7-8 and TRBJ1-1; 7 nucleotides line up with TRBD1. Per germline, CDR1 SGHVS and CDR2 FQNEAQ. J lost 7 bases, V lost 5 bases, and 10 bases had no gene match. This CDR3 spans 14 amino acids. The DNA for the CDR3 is TGTGCCAGCAGCATAATCAAACAGGGGAGTGAAGCTTTCTTT. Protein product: CASSIIKQGSEAFF. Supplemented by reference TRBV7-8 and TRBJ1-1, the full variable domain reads GAGVSQSPRYKVAKRGQDVALRCDPISGHVSLFWYQQALGQGPEFLTYFQNEAQLDKSGLPSDRFFAERPEGSVSTLKIQRTQQEDSAVYLCASSIIKQGSEAFFGQGTRLTVV.

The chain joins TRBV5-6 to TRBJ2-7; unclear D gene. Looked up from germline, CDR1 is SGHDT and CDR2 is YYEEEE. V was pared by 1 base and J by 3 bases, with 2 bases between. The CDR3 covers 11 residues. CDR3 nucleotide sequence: TGTGCCAGCAGCTTGAACTACGAGCAGTACTTC. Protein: CASSLNYEQYF.

This chain's CDR3 is CASSLEASADTQYF. The CDR3 DNA sequence: TGCGCCAGCAGCTTGGAGGCGTCAGCAGATACGCAGTATTTT. The J gene is TRBJ2-3, the V gene TRBV5-1, with D uncertain. The CDR3 covers 14 residues. CDR1 and CDR2 (germline): SGHRS, YFSETQ. V shed 0 bases and J shed 4 bases, with 9 bases lying between them.

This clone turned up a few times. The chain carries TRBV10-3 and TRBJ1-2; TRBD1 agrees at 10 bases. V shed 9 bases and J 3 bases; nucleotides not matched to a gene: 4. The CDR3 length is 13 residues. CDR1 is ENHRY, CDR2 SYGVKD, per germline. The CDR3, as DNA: TGTGCCATTCGGACAGGGGGGGACTATGGCTACACCTTC. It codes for CAIRTGGDYGYTF.

The CDR3 sequence is CASSLRSLTNEKLFF. The DNA of the CDR3 is TGCGCCAGCAGCTTGAGGTCTCTAACTAATGAAAAACTGTTTTTT. This sequence joins TRBV5-1 and TRBJ1-4; D gene ambiguous. Per germline, CDR1 SGHRS and CDR2 YFSETQ. Trimming took 1 base from V and 1 from J, leaving 8 bases between them. The CDR3 is 15 residues long.

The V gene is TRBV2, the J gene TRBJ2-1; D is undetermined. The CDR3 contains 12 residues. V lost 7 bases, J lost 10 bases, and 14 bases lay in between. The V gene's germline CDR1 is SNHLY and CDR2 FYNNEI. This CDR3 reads CASNLDQTEQFF. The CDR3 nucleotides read TGTGCCAGCAATCTAGACCAAACAGAGCAGTTCTTC.

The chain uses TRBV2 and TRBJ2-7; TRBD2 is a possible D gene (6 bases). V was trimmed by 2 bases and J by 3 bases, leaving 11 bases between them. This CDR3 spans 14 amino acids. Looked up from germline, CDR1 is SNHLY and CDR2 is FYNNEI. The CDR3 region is CASSETRGFYEQYF. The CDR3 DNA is TGTGCCAGCAGTGAAACGCGGGGTTTCTACGAGCAGTACTTC. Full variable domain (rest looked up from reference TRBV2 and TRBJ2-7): EPEVTQTPSHQVTQMGQEVILRCVPISNHLYFYWYRQILGQKVEFLVSFYNNEISEKSEIFDDQFSVERPDGSNFTLKIRSTKLEDSAMYFCASSETRGFYEQYFGPGTRLTVT.

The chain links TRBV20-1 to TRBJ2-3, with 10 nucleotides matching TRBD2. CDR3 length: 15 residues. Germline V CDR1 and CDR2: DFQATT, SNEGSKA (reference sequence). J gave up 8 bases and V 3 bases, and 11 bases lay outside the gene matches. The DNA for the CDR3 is TGCAGTGCTAGTCCCTTAACTAGCGGGGAGCCTACGCAGTATTTT. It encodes CSASPLTSGEPTQYF.

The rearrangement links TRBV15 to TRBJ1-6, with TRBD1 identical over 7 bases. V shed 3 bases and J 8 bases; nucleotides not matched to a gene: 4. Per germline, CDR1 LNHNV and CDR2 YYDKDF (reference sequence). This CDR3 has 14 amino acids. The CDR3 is CATSRFRGDSPLHF. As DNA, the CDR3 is TGTGCCACCAGCAGGTTCAGGGGGGATTCACCCCTCCACTTT.

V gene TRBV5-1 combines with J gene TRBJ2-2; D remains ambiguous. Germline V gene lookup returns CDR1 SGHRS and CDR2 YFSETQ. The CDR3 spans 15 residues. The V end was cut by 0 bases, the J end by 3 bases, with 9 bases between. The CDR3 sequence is CASSLASQHTGELFF. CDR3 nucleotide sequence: TGCGCCAGCAGCTTGGCCAGTCAGCACACCGGGGAGCTGTTTTTT.

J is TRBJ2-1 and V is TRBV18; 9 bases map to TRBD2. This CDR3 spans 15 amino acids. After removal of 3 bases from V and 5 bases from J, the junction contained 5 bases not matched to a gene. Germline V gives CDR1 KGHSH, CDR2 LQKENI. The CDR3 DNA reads TGTGCCAGCTCACCTAGTAGCGGGGGAGACAATGAGCAGTTCTTC. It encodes CASSPSSGGDNEQFF.

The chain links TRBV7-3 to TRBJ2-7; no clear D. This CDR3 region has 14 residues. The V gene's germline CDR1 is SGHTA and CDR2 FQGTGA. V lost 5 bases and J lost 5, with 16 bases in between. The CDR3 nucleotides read TGTGCCAGCAGCCCGAACCATTTTTTCAACGAGCAGTACTTC. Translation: CASSPNHFFNEQYF.

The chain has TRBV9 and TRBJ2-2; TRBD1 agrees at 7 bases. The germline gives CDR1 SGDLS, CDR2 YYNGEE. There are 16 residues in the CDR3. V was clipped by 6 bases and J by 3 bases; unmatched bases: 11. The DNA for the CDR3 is TGTGCCAGCACTTCCCCGGGACAGTCGGACACCGGGGAGCTGTTTTTT. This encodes CASTSPGQSDTGELFF.

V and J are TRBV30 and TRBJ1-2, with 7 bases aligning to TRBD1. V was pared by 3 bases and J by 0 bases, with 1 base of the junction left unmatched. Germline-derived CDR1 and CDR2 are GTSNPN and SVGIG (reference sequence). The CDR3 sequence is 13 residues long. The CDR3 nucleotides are TGTGCCTGGAGGGGACAGTCTAACTATGGCTACACCTTC. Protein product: CAWRGQSNYGYTF.

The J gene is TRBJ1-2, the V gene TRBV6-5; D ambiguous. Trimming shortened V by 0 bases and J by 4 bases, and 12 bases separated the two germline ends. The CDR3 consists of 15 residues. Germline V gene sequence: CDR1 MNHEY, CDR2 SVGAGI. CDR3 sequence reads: CASSYSGIDFYGYTF. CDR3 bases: TGTGCCAGCAGTTACTCAGGGATCGATTTCTATGGCTACACCTTC.

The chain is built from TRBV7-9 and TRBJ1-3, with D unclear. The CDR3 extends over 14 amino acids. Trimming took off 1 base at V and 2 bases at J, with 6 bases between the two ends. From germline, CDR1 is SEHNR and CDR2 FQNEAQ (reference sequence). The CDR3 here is CASSLGGPGNTIYF. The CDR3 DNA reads TGTGCCAGCAGCTTAGGGGGTCCTGGAAACACCATATATTTT.